This T cell receptor (beta chain) is from a study of blood T cell repertoires in COVID-19. The overall study: The United States, Italy and Spain supplied acute and convalescent COVID-19 samples. T cells, B-cell-depleted T cells, or PBMCs supplied cDNA or gDNA.

The V gene's germline CDR1 is MGHRA and CDR2 YSYEKL. The CDR3 spans 18 residues. With 1 base removed from V and 0 bases from J, the gap between germline ends came to 16 bases. As processed by the authors: Amplification of reference gene primers provided the estimated nucleated cell counts. Profiling relied on immunoSEQ multiplex PCR, and the TCRdb table lists in-frame clones only, not all of them. The D gene and trimming were derived from the DNA, and the V and J assignments and clone size from that table. Of about 190,000 clones listed, around 80% are singletons. This sequence joins TRBV4-1 and TRBJ1-3; a weak D match, TRBD1 (6 bases). This receptor was taken from a man aged 25 to 40 with active or convalescent COVID-19. The sample taken for sequencing was peripheral blood. CDR3 protein: CASSQGGAGTNSGNTIYF. CDR3 coding DNA: TGCGCCAGCAGCCAAGGGGGGGCAGGGACTAACTCTGGAAACACCATATATTTT.